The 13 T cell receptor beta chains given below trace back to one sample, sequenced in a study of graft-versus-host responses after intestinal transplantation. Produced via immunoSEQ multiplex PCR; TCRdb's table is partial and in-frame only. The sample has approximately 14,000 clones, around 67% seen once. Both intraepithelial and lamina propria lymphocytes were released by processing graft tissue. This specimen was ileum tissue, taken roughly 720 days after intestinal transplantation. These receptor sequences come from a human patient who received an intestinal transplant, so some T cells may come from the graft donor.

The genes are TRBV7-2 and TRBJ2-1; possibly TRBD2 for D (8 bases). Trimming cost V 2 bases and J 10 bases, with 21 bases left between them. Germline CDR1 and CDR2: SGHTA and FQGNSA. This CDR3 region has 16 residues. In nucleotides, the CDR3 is TGTGCCAGCAGCTTACGCCCAGGGGGGTCTAGCGGGGAGCAGTTCTTC. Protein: CASSLRPGGSSGEQFF. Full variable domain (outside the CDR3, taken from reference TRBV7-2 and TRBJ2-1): GAGVSQSPSNKVTEKGKDVELRCDPISGHTALYWYRQSLGQGLEFLIYFQGNSAPDKSGLPSDRFSAERTGGSVSTLTIQRTQQEDSAVYLCASSLRPGGSSGEQFFGPGTRLTVL.

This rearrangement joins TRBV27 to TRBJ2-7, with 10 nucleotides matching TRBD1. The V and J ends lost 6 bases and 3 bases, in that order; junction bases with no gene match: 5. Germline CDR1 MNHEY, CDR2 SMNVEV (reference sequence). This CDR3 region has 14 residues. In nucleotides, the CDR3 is TGTGCCAGCAGGCCGGGGACAGGGGACTACGAGCAGTACTTC. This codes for CASRPGTGDYEQYF.

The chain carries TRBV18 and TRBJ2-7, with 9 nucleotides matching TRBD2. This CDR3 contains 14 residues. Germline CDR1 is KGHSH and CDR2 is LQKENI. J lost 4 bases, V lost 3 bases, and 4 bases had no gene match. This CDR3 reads CASSPLAGPYEQYF. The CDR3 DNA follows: TGTGCCAGCTCACCGCTAGCGGGACCTTACGAGCAGTACTTC.

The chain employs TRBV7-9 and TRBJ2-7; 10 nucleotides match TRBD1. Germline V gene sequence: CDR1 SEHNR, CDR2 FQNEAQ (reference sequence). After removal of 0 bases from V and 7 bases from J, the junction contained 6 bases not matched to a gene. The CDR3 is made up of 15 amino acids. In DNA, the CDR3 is TGTGCCAGCAGCTTAGCGGAGGGGACAGGGGTTGAGCAGTACTTC. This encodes CASSLAEGTGVEQYF.

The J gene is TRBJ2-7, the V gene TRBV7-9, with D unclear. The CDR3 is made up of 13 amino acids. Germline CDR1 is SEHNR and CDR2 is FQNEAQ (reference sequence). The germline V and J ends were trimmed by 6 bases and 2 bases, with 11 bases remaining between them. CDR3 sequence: CASRRESTYEQYF. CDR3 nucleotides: TGTGCCAGCAGGCGAGAGAGTACCTACGAGCAGTACTTC. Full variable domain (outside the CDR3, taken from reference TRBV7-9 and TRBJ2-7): DTGVSQNPRHKITKRGQNVTFRCDPISEHNRLYWYRQTLGQGPEFLTYFQNEAQLEKSRLLSDRFSAERPKGSFSTLEIQRTEQGDSAMYLCASRRESTYEQYFGPGTRLTVT.

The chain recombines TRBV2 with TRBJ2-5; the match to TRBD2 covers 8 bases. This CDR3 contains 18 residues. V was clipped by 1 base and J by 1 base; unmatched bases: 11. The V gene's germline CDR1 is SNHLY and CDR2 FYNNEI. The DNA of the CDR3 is TGTGCCAGCAGTGAAGAGGGGGTGTTAGCGGGGATCCAAGAGACCCAGTACTTC. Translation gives CASSEEGVLAGIQETQYF.

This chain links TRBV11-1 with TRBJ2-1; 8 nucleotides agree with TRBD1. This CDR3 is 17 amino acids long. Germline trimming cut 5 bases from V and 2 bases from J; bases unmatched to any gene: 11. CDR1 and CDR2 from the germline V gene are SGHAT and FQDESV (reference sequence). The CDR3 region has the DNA TGTGCCAGCAGCAGGACCCCGGGACAGGCGACCTACAATGAGCAGTTCTTC. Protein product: CASSRTPGQATYNEQFF.

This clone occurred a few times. The CDR3 here is CASRTVDSYGYTF. The DNA for the CDR3 is TGTGCCAGCAGGACTGTCGACAGCTATGGCTACACCTTC. J is TRBJ1-2 and V is TRBV6-6, with D perhaps TRBD1 (5 bases). The germline V gene has CDR1 MNHNY and CDR2 SVGAGI (reference sequence). The CDR3 contains 13 residues. The V end was cut by 6 bases, the J end by 4 bases, with 12 bases between.

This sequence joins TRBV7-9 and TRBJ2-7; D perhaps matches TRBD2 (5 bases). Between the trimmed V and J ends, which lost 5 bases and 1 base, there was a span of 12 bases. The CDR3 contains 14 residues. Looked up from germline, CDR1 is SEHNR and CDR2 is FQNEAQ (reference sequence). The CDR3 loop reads CASSPPEGSYEQYF. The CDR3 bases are TGTGCCAGCAGCCCGCCAGAGGGATCCTACGAGCAGTACTTC.

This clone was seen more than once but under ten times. The CDR3: CASSLYGEGGELFF. Written as DNA, the CDR3 is TGTGCCAGCAGTTTATACGGCGAGGGCGGGGAGCTGTTTTTT. The V gene is TRBV27, the J gene TRBJ2-2; maybe TRBD2 (5 bases). Germline CDR1 and CDR2: MNHEY and SMNVEV (reference sequence). This CDR3 has 14 amino acids. V was shortened by 1 base and J by 7 bases, with 10 bases between the two germline ends.

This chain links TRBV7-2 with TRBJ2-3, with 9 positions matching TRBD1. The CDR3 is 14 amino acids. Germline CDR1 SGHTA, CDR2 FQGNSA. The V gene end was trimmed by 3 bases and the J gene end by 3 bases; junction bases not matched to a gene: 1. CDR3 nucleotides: TGTGCCAGCAGCTTCGGACAGGGGACAGATACGCAGTATTTT. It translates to CASSFGQGTDTQYF.

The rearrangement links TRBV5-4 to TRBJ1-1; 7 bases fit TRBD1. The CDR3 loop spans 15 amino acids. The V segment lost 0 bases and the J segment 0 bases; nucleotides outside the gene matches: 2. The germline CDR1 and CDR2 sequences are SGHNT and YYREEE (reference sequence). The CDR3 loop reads CASSLAGGLNTEAFF. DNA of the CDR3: TGTGCCAGCAGCTTGGCAGGGGGTCTGAACACTGAAGCTTTCTTT.

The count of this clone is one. The CDR3 coding sequence is TGTGCCAGCTCACCGGACAGTCCGAATCAGCCCCAGCATTTT. It is translated as CASSPDSPNQPQHF. The chain has TRBV18 and TRBJ1-5; a weak D match, TRBD1 (6 bases). CDR1 is KGHSH, CDR2 LQKENI, per germline. Trimming stripped 3 bases from V and 4 bases from J, with 10 bases between. This CDR3 is 14 amino acids long.